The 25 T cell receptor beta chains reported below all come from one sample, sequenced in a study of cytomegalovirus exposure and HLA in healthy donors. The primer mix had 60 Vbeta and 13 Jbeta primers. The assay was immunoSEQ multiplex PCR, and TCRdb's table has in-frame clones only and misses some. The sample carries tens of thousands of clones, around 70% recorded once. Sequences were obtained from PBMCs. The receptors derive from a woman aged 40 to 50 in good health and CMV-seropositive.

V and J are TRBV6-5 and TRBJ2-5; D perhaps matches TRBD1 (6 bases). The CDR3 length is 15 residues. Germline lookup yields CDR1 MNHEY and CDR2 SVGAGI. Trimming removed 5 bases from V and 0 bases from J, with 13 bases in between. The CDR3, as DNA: TGTGCCAGCAGTGTGGGACACCTGAACCAAGAGACCCAGTACTTC. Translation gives CASSVGHLNQETQYF.

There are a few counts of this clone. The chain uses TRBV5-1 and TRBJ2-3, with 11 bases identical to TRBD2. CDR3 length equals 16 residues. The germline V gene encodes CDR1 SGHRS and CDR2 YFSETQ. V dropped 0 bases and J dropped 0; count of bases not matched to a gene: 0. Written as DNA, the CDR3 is TGCGCCAGCAGCTTGGGACTAGCGGGGAGCACAGATACGCAGTATTTT. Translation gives CASSLGLAGSTDTQYF.

CDR3: CASSLGIGGNPSDTQYF. DNA for the CDR3: TGTGCCAGCAGTTTAGGGATTGGGGGGAACCCCTCAGATACGCAGTATTTT. This chain joins TRBV28 and TRBJ2-3; perhaps TRBD2 as D (6 bases). CDR1 is MDHEN and CDR2 is SYDVKM in the germline V gene. Trimming took 2 bases from V and 4 from J, leaving 19 bases between them. CDR3 length: 17 amino acids.

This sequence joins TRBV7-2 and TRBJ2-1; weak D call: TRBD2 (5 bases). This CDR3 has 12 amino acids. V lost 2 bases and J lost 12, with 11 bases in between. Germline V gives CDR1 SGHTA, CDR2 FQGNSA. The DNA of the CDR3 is TGTGCCAGCAGCTTAAGGATCGGAGGGCAGTTCTTC. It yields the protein CASSLRIGGQFF.

The CDR3 sequence: CAWSKIPTDYGYTF. CDR3 nucleotides: TGTGCCTGGAGTAAAATACCCACAGACTATGGCTACACCTTC. This sequence joins TRBV30 and TRBJ1-2, with D hard to call. Trimming pared 2 bases from V and 3 bases from J, leaving 13 bases between. The germline V gene has CDR1 GTSNPN and CDR2 SVGIG (reference sequence). The CDR3 runs to 14 residues.

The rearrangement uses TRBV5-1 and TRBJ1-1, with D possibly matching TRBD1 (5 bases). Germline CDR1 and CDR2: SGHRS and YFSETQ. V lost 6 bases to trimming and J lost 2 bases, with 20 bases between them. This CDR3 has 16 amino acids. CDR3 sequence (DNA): TGCGCCAGCACCAAGCTTCGAGTCGGACAAAACACTGAAGCTTTCTTT. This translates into CASTKLRVGQNTEAFF.

The CDR3 is CASSLRRTGGETQYF. CDR3 DNA sequence: TGTGCCAGCAGCTTAAGACGGACAGGGGGAGAGACCCAGTACTTC. V gene TRBV7-8 combines with J gene TRBJ2-5, with 10 bases identical to TRBD1. The germline V gene encodes CDR1 SGHVS and CDR2 FQNEAQ. The junction had 4 bases not matched to a gene; V was cut back by 2 bases and J by 4 bases. The CDR3 length is 15 residues.

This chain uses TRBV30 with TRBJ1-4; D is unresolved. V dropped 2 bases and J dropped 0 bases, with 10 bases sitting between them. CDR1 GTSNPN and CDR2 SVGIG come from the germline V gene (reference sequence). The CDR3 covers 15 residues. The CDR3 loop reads CAWSPDWATNEKLFF. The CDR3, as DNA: TGTGCCTGGAGTCCTGACTGGGCAACTAATGAAAAACTGTTTTTT.

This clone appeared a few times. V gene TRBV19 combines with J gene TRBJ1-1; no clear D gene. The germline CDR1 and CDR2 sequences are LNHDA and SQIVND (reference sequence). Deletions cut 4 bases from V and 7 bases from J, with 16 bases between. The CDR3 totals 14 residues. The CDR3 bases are TGTGCCAGTAGTAGTGAGGTCCCTAGTGGTGAAGCTTTCTTT. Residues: CASSSEVPSGEAFF.

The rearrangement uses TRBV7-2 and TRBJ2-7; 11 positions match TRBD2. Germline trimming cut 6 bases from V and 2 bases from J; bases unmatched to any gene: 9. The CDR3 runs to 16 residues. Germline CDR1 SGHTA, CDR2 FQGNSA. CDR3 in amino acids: CASSRVTSGSPYEQYF. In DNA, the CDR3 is TGTGCCAGCAGTCGAGTTACTAGCGGGAGCCCCTACGAGCAGTACTTC.

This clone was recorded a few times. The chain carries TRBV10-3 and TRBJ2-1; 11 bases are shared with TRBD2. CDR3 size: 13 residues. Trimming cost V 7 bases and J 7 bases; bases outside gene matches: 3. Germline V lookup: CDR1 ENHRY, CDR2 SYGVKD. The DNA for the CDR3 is TGTGCCATCACGGCTAGCGGGGGGAATGAGCAGTTCTTC. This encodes CAITASGGNEQFF.

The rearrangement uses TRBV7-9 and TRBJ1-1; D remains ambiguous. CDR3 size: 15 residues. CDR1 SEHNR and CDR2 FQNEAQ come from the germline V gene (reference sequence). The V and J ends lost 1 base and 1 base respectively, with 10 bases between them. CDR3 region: CASSLGYTANTEAFF. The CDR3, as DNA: TGTGCCAGCAGCTTAGGATACACCGCGAACACTGAAGCTTTCTTT.

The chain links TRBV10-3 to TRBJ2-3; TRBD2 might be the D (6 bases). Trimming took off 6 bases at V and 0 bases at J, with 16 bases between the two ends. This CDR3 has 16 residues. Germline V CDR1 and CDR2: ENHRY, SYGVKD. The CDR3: CAISDPAGFSTDTQYF. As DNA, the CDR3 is TGTGCCATCAGCGACCCAGCGGGTTTTAGCACAGATACGCAGTATTTT.

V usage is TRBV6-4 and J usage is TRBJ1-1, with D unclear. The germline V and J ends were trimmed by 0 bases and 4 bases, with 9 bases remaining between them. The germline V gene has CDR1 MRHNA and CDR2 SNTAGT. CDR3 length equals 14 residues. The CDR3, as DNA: TGTGCCAGCAGTGACTCAGGAGGGTCCACTGAAGCTTTCTTT. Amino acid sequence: CASSDSGGSTEAFF.

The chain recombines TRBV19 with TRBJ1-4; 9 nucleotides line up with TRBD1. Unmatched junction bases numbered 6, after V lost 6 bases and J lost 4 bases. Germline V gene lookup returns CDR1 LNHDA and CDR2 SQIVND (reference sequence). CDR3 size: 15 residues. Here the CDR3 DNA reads TGTGCCAGTAGCGGACAGGGGAGGAGTAATGAAAAACTGTTTTTT. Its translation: CASSGQGRSNEKLFF.

The CDR3 DNA is TGTGCCAGCACAACCATCGGGACAGGGGGCGCAAATCAGCCCCAGCATTTT. It is translated as CASTTIGTGGANQPQHF. V and J are TRBV28 and TRBJ1-5, with 12 bases aligning to TRBD1. Per the germline V gene, CDR1 is MDHEN and CDR2 is SYDVKM. V was clipped by 7 bases and J by 4 bases; unmatched bases: 11. CDR3 size: 17 residues.

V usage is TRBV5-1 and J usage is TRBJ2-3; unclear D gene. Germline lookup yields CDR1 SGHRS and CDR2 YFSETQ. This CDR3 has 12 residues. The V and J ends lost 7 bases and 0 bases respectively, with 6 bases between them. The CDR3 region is CASGLSTDTQYF. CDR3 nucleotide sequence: TGCGCCAGCGGCCTCAGCACAGATACGCAGTATTTT.

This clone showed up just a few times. CDR3 in DNA: TGTGCCAGCTTGCGAGACTATGGCTACACCTTC. This translates into CASLRDYGYTF. The chain couples TRBV2 to TRBJ1-2; the D is unclear. The length of the CDR3 is 11 residues. Trimming removed 8 bases at V and 3 bases at J, with 7 bases between. Germline V gene sequence: CDR1 SNHLY, CDR2 FYNNEI.

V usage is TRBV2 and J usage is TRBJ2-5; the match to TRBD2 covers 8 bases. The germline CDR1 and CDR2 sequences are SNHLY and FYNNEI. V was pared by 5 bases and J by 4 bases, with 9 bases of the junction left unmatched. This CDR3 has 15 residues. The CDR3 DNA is TGTGCCAGCAGTCCACCTAGCGGGTTAATAGAGACCCAGTACTTC. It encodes CASSPPSGLIETQYF.

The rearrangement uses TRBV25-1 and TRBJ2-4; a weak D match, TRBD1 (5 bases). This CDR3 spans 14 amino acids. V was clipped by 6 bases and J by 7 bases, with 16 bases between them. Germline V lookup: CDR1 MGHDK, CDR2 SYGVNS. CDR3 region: CASRGQGLTNIQYF. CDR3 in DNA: TGTGCCAGCAGGGGGCAGGGTCTAACGAACATTCAGTACTTC.

CDR3 region: CATSRAPDSPTNEKLFF. CDR3 nucleotides: TGTGCCACCAGCAGAGCCCCGGACAGCCCAACTAATGAAAAACTGTTTTTT. The chain recombines TRBV15 with TRBJ1-4, with a weak D call TRBD1 (6 bases). The CDR3 covers 17 residues. Per germline, CDR1 LNHNV and CDR2 YYDKDF (reference sequence). V lost 1 base and J lost 0, with 12 bases in between.

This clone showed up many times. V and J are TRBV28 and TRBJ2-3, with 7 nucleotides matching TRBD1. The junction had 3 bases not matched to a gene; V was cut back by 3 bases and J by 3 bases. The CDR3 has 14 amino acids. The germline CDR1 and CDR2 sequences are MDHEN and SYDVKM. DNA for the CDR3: TGTGCCAGCAGTTTCTTACAGGGGACAGATACGCAGTATTTT. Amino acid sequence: CASSFLQGTDTQYF.

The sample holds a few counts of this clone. The CDR3 loop reads CASSFNTYTGELFF. CDR3 nucleotides: TGTGCCAGCAGCTTTAACACATACACCGGGGAGCTGTTTTTT. The J gene is TRBJ2-2, the V gene TRBV5-6; the D is unclear. The CDR3 consists of 14 residues. CDR1 is SGHDT, CDR2 YYEEEE, per germline. Trimming pared 2 bases from V and 3 bases from J, leaving 8 bases between.

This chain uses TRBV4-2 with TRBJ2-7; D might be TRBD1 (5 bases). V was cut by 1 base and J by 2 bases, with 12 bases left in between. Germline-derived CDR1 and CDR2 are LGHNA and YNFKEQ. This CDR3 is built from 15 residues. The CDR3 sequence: CASSQATGVPYEQYF. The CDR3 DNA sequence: TGTGCCAGCAGCCAAGCTACAGGCGTGCCCTACGAGCAGTACTTC.

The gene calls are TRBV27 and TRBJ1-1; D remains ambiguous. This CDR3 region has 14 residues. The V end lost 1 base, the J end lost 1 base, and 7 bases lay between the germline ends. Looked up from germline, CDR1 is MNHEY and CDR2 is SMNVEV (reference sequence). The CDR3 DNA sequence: TGTGCCAGCAGTTTATTAGCTGGGAACACTGAAGCTTTCTTT. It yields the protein CASSLLAGNTEAFF.